This T cell receptor (beta chain) was captured by sequencing in a study of regulatory T cells in long-lasting Graves disease. The time point here: newly diagnosed GD, antithyroid drugs for less than 3 months. Construction of the TCR library relied on RNA isolated from PBMCs. Relying on iRepertoire HTBI primers and Arm-PCR of CDR3 regions, the team built TCR beta libraries. TCRdb reprocessed the multiplex PCR reads via MiXCR and lists one record per CDR3 protein. Of about 220,000 distinct CDR3 sequences in the sample, roughly a fifth were seen once. Deletions cut 6 bases from V and 4 bases from J, with 19 bases between. CDR3 length equals 15 residues. Germline CDR1 reads SNHLY; CDR2 reads FYNNEI. This clonotype occurred many times. This sample was shared with a second study, whose subject was T cells in Graves' hyperthyroidism and ophthalmopathy.

The V and J genes are TRBV2 and TRBJ2-7; tentatively, D is TRBD1 (6 bases). The sequenced sample was peripheral blood mononuclear cells (PBMCs), obtained at new diagnosis, from a patient treated with antithyroid drugs. This sequence was found in a woman aged 25-40 years with Graves disease. This CDR3 is CASSTQGRGAYEQYF. CDR3 DNA sequence: TGTGCCAGCAGCACACAGGGACGTGGGGCTTACGAGCAGTACTTC.